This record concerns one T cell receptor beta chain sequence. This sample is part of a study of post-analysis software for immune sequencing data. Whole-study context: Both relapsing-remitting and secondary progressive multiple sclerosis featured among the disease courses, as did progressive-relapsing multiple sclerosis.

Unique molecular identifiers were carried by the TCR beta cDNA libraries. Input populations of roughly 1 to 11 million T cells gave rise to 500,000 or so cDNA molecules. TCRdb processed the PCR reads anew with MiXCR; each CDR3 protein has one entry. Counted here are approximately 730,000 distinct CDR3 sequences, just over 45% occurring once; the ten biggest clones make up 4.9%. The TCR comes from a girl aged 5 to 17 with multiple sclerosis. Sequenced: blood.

The CDR3 loop reads CSARLALNYGYTF. The DNA of the CDR3 is TGCAGTGCTAGACTTGCCCTTAACTATGGCTACACCTTC. The V call is TRBV20-1, the J call TRBJ1-2; D unresolved. Trimming took 2 bases from V and 1 from J, leaving 8 bases between them. The germline V gene has CDR1 DFQATT and CDR2 SNEGSKA (reference sequence). The length of the CDR3 is 13 residues.